The clone carrying this T cell receptor beta chain was observed a few times. The source of the sample is a study of blood T cell repertoires in COVID-19. Generated by immunoSEQ multiplex PCR, the TCRdb table keeps only in-frame clones and is missing some. The repertoire holds fewer than 300,000 clones, with around 89% as singletons. This CDR3 has 16 residues. CDR1 and CDR2 (germline): MRHNA, SNTAGT. The junction had 0 bases not matched to a gene; V was cut back by 2 bases and J by 0 bases. The receptor was derived from a man aged 30 to 39 with acute or convalescent COVID-19. The source material was peripheral blood. This chain connects TRBV6-4 to TRBJ2-3, with TRBD2 matching 12 bases. The chain's CDR3 is CASSDGTSGSTDTQYF. The CDR3 region has the DNA TGTGCCAGCAGTGACGGGACTAGCGGGAGCACAGATACGCAGTATTTT.